One sample yielded the 4 T cell receptor beta chains listed below, sequenced in a study of shared clonotypes between healthy human individuals. Clones were read by immunoSEQ multiplex PCR, and TCRdb kept only the in-frame ones, dropping some. The sample carries under 350,000 clones, roughly 91% recorded once. The sequenced material came from memory CD8+ T cells sorted from blood. Subset noted: CD45RO+ cells pooled with CCR7-negative TemRA cells. The receptors derive from a man younger than 35 in good health.

The rearrangement links TRBV5-6 to TRBJ2-2; D not certain. The CDR3 extends over 13 amino acids. Germline V CDR1 and CDR2: SGHDT, YYEEEE. Trimming took 2 bases from V and 7 from J, leaving 9 bases between them. In DNA form, the CDR3 reads TGTGCCAGCAGCTTTGGAGCGAGCGGGGAGCTGTTTTTT. The encoded protein is CASSFGASGELFF.

V and J are TRBV7-8 and TRBJ2-2; 8 nucleotides line up with TRBD2. The CDR3 sequence is 17 residues long. Unmatched junction bases numbered 9, after V lost 0 bases and J lost 6 bases. Germline V CDR1 and CDR2: SGHVS, FQNEAQ. The DNA of the CDR3 is TGTGCCAGCAGCTTAGCTTTGGGACTAGGGGCCCCCGGGGAGCTGTTTTTT. It is translated as CASSLALGLGAPGELFF. Together with reference TRBV7-8 and TRBJ2-2, the CDR3 gives the full variable domain: GAGVSQSPRYKVAKRGQDVALRCDPISGHVSLFWYQQALGQGPEFLTYFQNEAQLDKSGLPSDRFFAERPEGSVSTLKIQRTQQEDSAVYLCASSLALGLGAPGELFFGEGSRLTVL.

The chain is built from TRBV20-1 and TRBJ1-3; no definite D call. Between the trimmed V and J ends, which lost 2 bases and 8 bases, there was a span of 7 bases. Germline assignment: CDR1 DFQATT and CDR2 SNEGSKA (reference sequence). This CDR3 spans 11 amino acids. CDR3 nucleotide sequence: TGCAGTGCTAGACGGGTACACACCATATATTTT. It yields the protein CSARRVHTIYF.

The chain couples TRBV11-2 to TRBJ2-1; no clear D gene. Germline V gene lookup returns CDR1 SGHAT and CDR2 FQNNGV. Trimming shortened V by 6 bases and J by 3 bases, and 15 bases separated the two germline ends. The CDR3 is 15 amino acids. This CDR3 reads CASRLAELGYNEQFF. The CDR3 DNA reads as TGTGCCAGCAGGCTTGCCGAGCTGGGCTACAATGAGCAGTTCTTC. Full variable domain (missing parts from reference TRBV11-2 and TRBJ2-1): EAGVAQSPRYKIIEKRQSVAFWCNPISGHATLYWYQQILGQGPKLLIQFQNNGVVDDSQLPKDRFSAERLKGVDSTLKIQPAKLEDSAVYLCASRLAELGYNEQFFGPGTRLTVL.